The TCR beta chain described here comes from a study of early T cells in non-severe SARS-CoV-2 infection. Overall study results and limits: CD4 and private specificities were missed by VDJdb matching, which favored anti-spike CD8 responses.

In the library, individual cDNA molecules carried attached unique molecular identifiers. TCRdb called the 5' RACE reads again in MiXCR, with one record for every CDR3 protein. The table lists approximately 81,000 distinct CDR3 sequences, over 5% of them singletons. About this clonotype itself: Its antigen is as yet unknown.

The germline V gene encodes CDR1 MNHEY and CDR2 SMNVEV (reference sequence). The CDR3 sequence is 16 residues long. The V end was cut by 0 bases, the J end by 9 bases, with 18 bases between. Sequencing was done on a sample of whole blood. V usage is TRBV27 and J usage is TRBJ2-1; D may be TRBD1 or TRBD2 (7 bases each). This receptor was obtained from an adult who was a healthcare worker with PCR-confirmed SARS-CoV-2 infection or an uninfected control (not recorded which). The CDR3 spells CASSLSSWQGGVEQFF. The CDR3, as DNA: TGTGCCAGCAGTTTATCGAGCTGGCAGGGGGGGGTTGAGCAGTTCTTC.